The entry that follows covers one T cell receptor (beta chain) sequence. Its cognate antigen has yet to be identified. Base qualities are missing; no much larger clone stands one base away. The roughly 90 tumor samples were subjected to high-throughput TCR profiling using ImmunoSEQ. From the authors' description of their analysis: Richness (unique productive sequences), clonality, evenness and relatedness were included as repertoire diversity metrics, and similarity between samples was assessed with the Bhattacharyya coefficient. A sensitivity analysis that removed TCRs with fewer than two reads produced consistent conclusions. Imported from immuneACCESS, the table was reduced by TCRdb to in-frame sequences with V and J called. These copies leave out some clones; in studies compared against another copy, an unresolved V gene accounts for under half, and the cause of the remainder is not known. Clone size and the V and J calls come from that table; the DNA yielded D and trimming. The sample has around 3,500 clones on record, over 60% of them singletons. The top ten clones comprise 8% to 10% of the sample.

Collection of tumor samples took place before definitive surgery or chemotherapy. Genomic DNA was extracted by the MD Anderson Biospecimen Extraction Resource, and TCR sequencing was done by the MD Anderson Cancer Genomics Laboratory. V is clipped by 5 bases and J by 7 bases, and the sequence between their germline boundaries is 18 bases long. There are 16 amino acids in the CDR3, from cysteine to phenylalanine inclusive. This entry keeps only the CDR3 DNA: 48 bases, framed from base 1. According to the germline V gene, CDR1 reads MDHEN and CDR2 reads SYDVKM. The sample comes from a study of high-grade serous ovarian cancer treatment subgroups (dated by TCRdb to the early 2020s). About the study as a whole: A mean of approximately 13,000 reads and 7,500 or so unique TCR beta rearrangements per sample was generated by sequencing. TCR beta repertoires were profiled in patients with high-grade serous ovarian cancer who were grouped, under a laparoscopic triage algorithm, by complete gross resection or by neoadjuvant chemotherapy response. Of the 30 patients in the cohort, around ten had no residual disease after primary surgery (R0), around ten were excellent NACT responders, and around ten were poor NACT responders. One primary tumor sample and two metastatic tumor samples were contributed by each patient, so that about a hundred samples were obtained in total. Summary of the overall study and its limitations: The TCR repertoire analyses centered on CDR3, and CDR1 and CDR2 were not analyzed. Neoantigen level correlated positively with TCR clonal relatedness, and copy number variation and mutation load from whole-genome sequencing showed a positive trend with TCR clonal relatedness. Repertoire similarity ranging from roughly 0.11 to 0.85 was observed between tumors from the same patient, whereas almost no similarity was observed between different patients. Because bulk tumor TCR sequencing provided no spatial information, insight into HGSC tumor complexity and diversity was limited.

This sequence was found in a human donor with high-grade serous ovarian cancer. The sequenced material came from tumor tissue. The chain joins TRBV28 to TRBJ1-6, with the D gene not clear enough to name. At the DNA level, the sequence is TGTGCCAGCAGTCCCCCAGGAGCTACCTGGAATTCACCCCTCCACTTT. It translates to CASSPPGATWNSPLHF. Beyond the CDR3, the reference TRBV28 and TRBJ1-6 genes provide the residues; the full variable domain reads: DVKVTQSSRYLVKRTGEKVFLECVQDMDHENMFWYRQDPGLGLRLIYFSYDVKMKEKGDIPEGYSVSREKKERFSLILESASTNQTSMYLCASSPPGATWNSPLHFGNGTRLTVT.